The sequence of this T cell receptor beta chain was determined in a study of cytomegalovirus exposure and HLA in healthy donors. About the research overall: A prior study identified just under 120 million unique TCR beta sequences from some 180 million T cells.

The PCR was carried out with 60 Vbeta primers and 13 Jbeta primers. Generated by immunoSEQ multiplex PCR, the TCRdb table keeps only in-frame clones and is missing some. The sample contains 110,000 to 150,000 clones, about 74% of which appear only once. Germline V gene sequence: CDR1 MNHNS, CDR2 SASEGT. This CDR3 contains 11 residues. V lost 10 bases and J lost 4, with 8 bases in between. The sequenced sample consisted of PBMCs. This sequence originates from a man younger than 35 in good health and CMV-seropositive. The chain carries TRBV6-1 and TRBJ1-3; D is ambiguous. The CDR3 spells CATAVGNTIYF. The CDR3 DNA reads TGTGCCACCGCGGTCGGAAACACCATATATTTT.